Below are 23 T cell receptor beta chains sequenced from a single sample in a study of blood T cells in healthy people across ages. Sample-barcoded 5' priming and a J-beta primer mix drove a second PCR of about 6 to 12 cycles. TCRdb fed the 5' RACE reads into MiXCR, producing one record per CDR3 protein. This sample has approximately 1,700,000 distinct CDR3 sequences, with roughly two fifths found just once. The sample was blood. These TCRs come from a human donor in good health.

This clonotype came up a few times. The CDR3: CASSQGWGTYEQYF. Here the CDR3 DNA reads TGTGCCAGCAGCCAAGGGTGGGGGACCTACGAGCAGTACTTC. The chain combines TRBV3-1 with TRBJ2-7; tentatively, D is TRBD1 or TRBD2 (5 bases each). V dropped 1 base and J dropped 2 bases, with 9 bases sitting between them. Germline CDR1 and CDR2: LGHDT and YNNKEL (reference sequence). The CDR3 covers 14 residues.

J is TRBJ1-6 and V is TRBV6-2 or TRBV6-3; 9 nucleotides match TRBD1. From germline, CDR1 is MNHEY and CDR2 SVGEGT. The ends lost 1 base at V and 1 base at J; junction bases unmatched: 8. CDR3 size: 19 residues. The CDR3 DNA reads TGTGCCAGCAGTTACTTGGAACCGGGACAGGGATCCTATAATTCACCCCTCCACTTT. Translating gives CASSYLEPGQGSYNSPLHF.

This clonotype was seen a few times. V gene TRBV7-2 combines with J gene TRBJ2-1; 8 bases are a match to TRBD1. Germline CDR1 SGHTA, CDR2 FQGNSA. The CDR3 is 15 amino acids. J gave up 6 bases and V 0 bases, and 4 bases lay outside the gene matches. CDR3 sequence: CASSLAGTGSNEQFF. The CDR3 DNA reads TGTGCCAGCAGCTTAGCGGGGACAGGCTCCAATGAGCAGTTCTTC.

This clonotype was seen a handful of times. The chain employs TRBV10-3 and TRBJ1-2, with D unresolved. Per germline, CDR1 ENHRY and CDR2 SYGVKD. The CDR3 length is 12 residues. V gave up 5 bases and J gave up 4 bases, with 8 bases separating them. CDR3 in amino acids: CAISTTLYGYTF. The CDR3 nucleotides read TGTGCCATCAGTACGACACTCTATGGCTACACCTTC.

To note about this clonotype: Just one base apart from a much larger clone, this may be a read error. This chain uses TRBV5-1 with TRBJ2-3; D tentatively reads TRBD1 or TRBD2 (6 bases each). The CDR3 loop spans 16 amino acids. Germline-derived CDR1 and CDR2 are SGHRS and YFSETQ. The CDR3 DNA reads as TGCGCCGGCAGCTTAAGGGGGAGGCCCGCGGCGGATACGCAGTATTTT. Its translation is CAGSLRGRPAADTQYF.

The chain combines TRBV6-6 with TRBJ2-5; TRBD2 matches at 8 bases. Germline assignment: CDR1 MNHNY and CDR2 SVGAGI (reference sequence). V lost 8 bases and J lost 4; bases outside the gene matches: 9. The CDR3 sequence is 14 residues long. The CDR3 sequence is CASLHPTSGETQYF. The CDR3 DNA is TGTGCCAGCCTTCACCCCACTAGCGGAGAGACCCAGTACTTC.

The chain carries TRBV20-1 and TRBJ2-1, with 12 bases aligning to TRBD2. V lost 5 bases, J lost 7 bases, and 12 bases stayed unmatched. Looked up from germline, CDR1 is DFQATT and CDR2 is SNEGSKA (reference sequence). The CDR3 has 16 residues. Here the CDR3 DNA reads TGCAGTGCTCCGCGGGCTAGCGGGGGGGATGGGAATGAGCAGTTCTTC. Protein sequence: CSAPRASGGDGNEQFF.

This clonotype was recorded at least ten times. This sequence joins TRBV6-2 or TRBV6-3 and TRBJ2-3, with 13 bases lining up with TRBD2. The germline gives CDR1 MNHEY, CDR2 SVGEGT. The CDR3 sequence is 21 residues long. Germline trimming cut 5 bases from V and 6 bases from J; bases unmatched to any gene: 23. CDR3 sequence (DNA): TGTGCCAGCAGTAAAGGACTAGCGGGGGATTGGCCGGAAGAGGAACGGGATACGCAGTATTTT. Amino acid sequence: CASSKGLAGDWPEEERDTQYF.

The V gene is TRBV11-2, the J gene TRBJ2-5, with 7 positions matching TRBD1. CDR1 and CDR2 (germline): SGHAT, FQNNGV. The CDR3 has 14 residues. The trim removed 3 bases at V and 4 bases at J, leaving 5 bases unmatched. CDR3 protein: CASSLMTGRETQYF. The CDR3 coding sequence is TGTGCCAGCAGCTTGATGACAGGGCGAGAGACCCAGTACTTC.

V gene TRBV20-1 combines with J gene TRBJ2-5; TRBD1 is a possible D gene (5 bases). V was pared by 0 bases and J by 1 base, with 9 bases between. The CDR3 consists of 14 residues. Germline lookup yields CDR1 DFQATT and CDR2 SNEGSKA (reference sequence). In nucleotides, the CDR3 is TGCAGTGCTAGAGATTACACAGGCCAAGAGACCCAGTACTTC. Its translation is CSARDYTGQETQYF.

This clonotype was seen more than once but under ten times. The V gene is TRBV12-3 or TRBV12-4, the J gene TRBJ1-4; D call uncertain. This CDR3 has 12 residues. V was cut by 5 bases and J by 7 bases, with 8 bases left in between. The CDR3 DNA sequence: TGTGCCAGCAGTCCTAGGACTGAAAAACTGTTTTTT. This sequence encodes CASSPRTEKLFF.

The V call is TRBV20-1, the J call TRBJ1-2; 8 bases line up with TRBD1. J lost 6 bases, V lost 3 bases, and 15 bases had no gene match. This CDR3 is built from 16 residues. CDR1 is DFQATT, CDR2 SNEGSKA, per germline (reference sequence). The CDR3 here is CSASPFGQGIRDGYTF. CDR3 bases: TGCAGTGCTAGCCCCTTCGGACAGGGCATCCGGGATGGCTACACCTTC.

In the case of this clonotype: This could be a read error, since a much larger clone is one nucleotide away. The rearrangement links TRBV6-1 to TRBJ2-3; D gene uncertain. The germline V gene encodes CDR1 MNHNS and CDR2 SASEGT. V was shortened by 6 bases and J by 10 bases, with 29 bases between the two germline ends. This CDR3 is 17 amino acids long. The CDR3 DNA follows: TGTGCCAGCAGCCCTATCGCAGGCTTCGACCCTCCTGATGCGCAGTATTTT. Its translation: CASSPIAGFDPPDAQYF.

This clonotype was found a few times. This rearrangement joins TRBV4-3 to TRBJ1-2; D ambiguous. Germline V gene lookup returns CDR1 LGHNA and CDR2 YSLEER. This CDR3 region has 16 residues. V was shortened by 3 bases and J by 0 bases, with 14 bases between the two germline ends. CDR3 bases: TGCGCCAGCAGCCAGGGCCATGGGGTTTCTAACTATGGCTACACCTTC. It is translated as CASSQGHGVSNYGYTF.

The genes are TRBV7-8 and TRBJ2-7, with a tentative D call TRBD1 (6 bases). Per the germline V gene, CDR1 is SGHVS and CDR2 is FQNEAQ. This CDR3 region has 14 residues. Trimming cost V 4 bases and J 2 bases, with 12 bases left between them. CDR3: CASSSGQNTYEQYF. The CDR3 DNA reads as TGTGCCAGCAGCTCTGGACAGAACACCTACGAGCAGTACTTC.

The V gene is TRBV20-1, the J gene TRBJ1-1; D not resolved. Germline V gene data show CDR1 as DFQATT and CDR2 as SNEGSKA (reference sequence). This CDR3 is built from 15 residues. V lost 0 bases and J lost 0, with 11 bases in between. This CDR3 reads CSARDPRSMNTEAFF. CDR3 DNA sequence: TGCAGTGCTAGAGATCCTAGGTCTATGAACACTGAAGCTTTCTTT.

V and J are TRBV18 and TRBJ2-7; D gene unclear. Germline CDR1 and CDR2: KGHSH and LQKENI. The CDR3 length is 15 residues. Trimming stripped 3 bases from V and 2 bases from J, with 14 bases between. The chain's CDR3 is CASSPARQNTYEQYF. DNA of the CDR3: TGTGCCAGCTCACCTGCTCGGCAGAACACCTACGAGCAGTACTTC.

The J gene is TRBJ2-1, the V gene TRBV27; D might be TRBD2 (6 bases). This CDR3 comprises 14 residues. Trimming took off 2 bases at V and 8 bases at J, with 13 bases between the two ends. The germline gives CDR1 MNHEY, CDR2 SMNVEV (reference sequence). The CDR3 is CASSLDGRPHEQFF. The DNA for the CDR3 is TGTGCCAGCAGTTTAGATGGGAGGCCCCATGAGCAGTTCTTC.

The chain uses TRBV10-2 and TRBJ2-5; 10 bases agree with TRBD1. The J segment lost 4 bases and the V segment lost 6 bases, leaving 8 bases of the junction unmatched. Germline loops: CDR1 WSHSY, CDR2 SAAADI. This CDR3 is 15 amino acids long. CDR3 loop: CASRPGTGASETQYF. CDR3 DNA: TGCGCCAGCAGGCCCGGGACAGGGGCCTCAGAGACCCAGTACTTC.

The rearrangement joins TRBV12-3 or TRBV12-4 to TRBJ2-3, with D unresolved. This CDR3 comprises 15 residues. Deletions cut 1 base from V and 0 bases from J, with 8 bases between. The CDR3 coding sequence is TGTGCCAGCAGTTTAGAACAAACGAGCACAGATACGCAGTATTTT. Its protein product is CASSLEQTSTDTQYF.

CDR3 nucleotide sequence: TGTGCCAGCAGCTCCAAGAGGCTAGCGGATACCTACGAGCAGTACTTC. As protein: CASSSKRLADTYEQYF. V is TRBV11-1 and J is TRBJ2-7; TRBD2 matches 7 bases. V lost 4 bases and J lost 2; bases outside the gene matches: 11. Germline values: CDR1 SGHAT, CDR2 FQDESV (reference sequence). The CDR3 has 16 amino acids.

This clonotype occurred many times. The V gene is TRBV29-1, the J gene TRBJ1-4; 7 bases are a match to TRBD1. Losses at the gene ends were 5 bases for V and 7 bases for J; bases not matched to a gene: 4. This CDR3 comprises 12 residues. Germline-derived CDR1 and CDR2 are SQVTM and ANQGSEA. The CDR3 reads CSVSQGGEKLFF. The CDR3 bases are TGCAGCGTTTCCCAGGGGGGTGAAAAACTGTTTTTT.

This clonotype appeared a few times. The J gene is TRBJ2-2, the V gene TRBV4-1; D call uncertain. Per germline, CDR1 MGHRA and CDR2 YSYEKL. There are 14 residues in the CDR3. V dropped 6 bases and J dropped 2 bases, with 10 bases sitting between them. CDR3 sequence: CASRSGPNTGELFF. The CDR3 nucleotides are TGCGCCAGCAGGTCAGGACCCAACACCGGGGAGCTGTTTTTT.